The 11 T cell receptor beta chains below come from one sample, sequenced in a study of T cell clonality in common variable immunodeficiency. Libraries were prepared by immunoSEQ multiplex PCR; TCRdb keeps only in-frame clonotypes and omits some of them. This table holds tens of thousands of clones with no singletons; the top ten claim around 2.1%. Material for sequencing was peripheral blood mononuclear cells. Receptors originate from a person aged 18 to 70 in good health.

This clone has ten or more counts. The read ends 3 residues shy of where the CDR3 ends; the end is completed using the germline J gene. The gene calls are TRBV10-3 and TRBJ1-1; D might be TRBD1 (6 bases). The ends were cut back, 7 bases at V and 1 base at J, with 10 bases in the middle. This CDR3 is built from 13 residues. Germline V lookup: CDR1 ENHRY, CDR2 SYGVKD. The sequenced CDR3 bases are TGTGCCATCACCCCCAGGGGGAACACTGAA. Protein sequence: CAITPRGNTE. In full, the CDR3 is CAITPRGNTEAFF.

There are many counts of this clone. The read is 3 residues too short to cover the CDR3 end, so that end is filled in from the germline J gene. The chain combines TRBV18 with TRBJ1-1; maybe TRBD1 (6 bases). Germline V gene sequence: CDR1 KGHSH, CDR2 LQKENI. Trimming shortened V by 6 bases and J by 5 bases, and 13 bases separated the two germline ends. The length of the CDR3 is 13 residues. The CDR3 DNA, read in part, is TGTGCCAGCTCGAACAGGGTAGGAACTGAA. Translated, it gives CASSNRVGTE. The whole CDR3 protein reads CASSNRVGTEAFF.

For this clone: The read halts 3 residues ahead of the CDR3 end, with the missing end drawn from the germline J gene. The chain carries TRBV20-1 and TRBJ2-3, with TRBD2 as a possible D gene (5 bases). Germline CDR1 is DFQATT and CDR2 is SNEGSKA (reference sequence). The CDR3 consists of 16 residues. The CDR3: CSAREASGQKGETQYF. Incomplete CDR3 DNA: TGCAGTGCTAGAGAGGCAAGCGGCCAAAAGGGAGAGACG.

This clone was detected ten times or more. Read sequence stops 3 residues before the CDR3 end, and the germline J gene provides the missing end. The chain carries TRBV20-1 and TRBJ2-5, with 12 bases lining up with TRBD2. CDR1 is DFQATT and CDR2 is SNEGSKA in the germline V gene (reference sequence). V gave up 6 bases and J gave up 2 bases; unmatched junction bases: 7. The CDR3 is made up of 15 amino acids. CDR3 DNA, as far as it was read: TGCAGTGCCTATACTAGCGGGAGGATTCAAGAGACC. Translated, it gives CSAYTSGRIQET. The full CDR3 is CSAYTSGRIQETQYF.

There are many counts of this clone. The read falls 3 residues short of the CDR3 end, and the missing part is taken from the germline J gene. V usage is TRBV4-2 and J usage is TRBJ2-5; possible D gene TRBD2, 7 bases. The germline gives CDR1 LGHNA, CDR2 YNFKEQ. V was cut by 6 bases and J by 2 bases, with 19 bases left in between. This CDR3 spans 16 amino acids. The part of the CDR3 DNA that was read is TGTGCCAGCAGTGTTCCGGGGGGCTCGGGGCAAGAGACC. Encoded protein: CASSVPGGSGQET. The whole CDR3 protein reads CASSVPGGSGQETQYF.

Remarks on this clone: Read coverage stops 3 residues before the CDR3 terminus; the germline J gene supplies the remainder. The rearrangement links TRBV20-1 to TRBJ2-3; weak D call: TRBD2 (7 bases). CDR3 size: 13 residues. CDR1 and CDR2 from the germline V gene are DFQATT and SNEGSKA (reference sequence). The DNA read from the CDR3 is TGCAGTGCTAGGGGGGTAGGGGGGGAGACG. Protein sequence: CSARGVGGET. The entire CDR3 protein is CSARGVGGETQYF.

This clone was observed at least ten times. This CDR3 is CASSPLAGASTDTQYF. CDR3 DNA, as far as it was read: TGTGCCAGCTCACCACTAGCGGGAGCCAGCACAGATACG. The V and J genes are TRBV18 and TRBJ2-3, with TRBD2 matching 9 bases. The read ends 3 residues shy of where the CDR3 ends; the end is completed using the germline J gene. The ends lost 1 base at V and 0 bases at J; junction bases unmatched: 2. This CDR3 is built from 16 residues. In germline, CDR1 is KGHSH, CDR2 LQKENI.

At least ten counts were recorded for this clone. The read halts 3 residues ahead of the CDR3 end, with the missing end drawn from the germline J gene. V usage is TRBV5-6 and J usage is TRBJ2-7; TRBD1 agrees at 7 bases. The germline gives CDR1 SGHDT, CDR2 YYEEEE. The CDR3 is made up of 15 amino acids. Trimming at V came to 4 bases and at J to 4 bases, leaving 11 bases not matched to a gene. CDR3 region: CASSPGTATYYEQYF. The part of the CDR3 DNA that was read is TGTGCCAGCAGCCCTGGGACAGCCACTTATTACGAG. Full variable domain (outside the CDR3, taken from reference TRBV5-6 and TRBJ2-7): DAGVTQSPTHLIKTRGQQVTLRCSPKSGHDTVSWYQQALGQGPQFIFQYYEEEERQRGNFPDRFSGHQFPNYSSELNVNALLLGDSALYLCASSPGTATYYEQYFGPGTRLTVT.

There are many counts of this clone. CDR3 DNA (partial): TGTGCCTGGAGCCGCCCGGGGGTTATAGTCTATGGC. Its protein is CAWSRPGVIVYG. In full, the CDR3 reads CAWSRPGVIVYGYTF. The chain has TRBV30 and TRBJ1-2, with D maybe TRBD1 (5 bases). The read terminates 3 residues ahead of where the CDR3 ends, so the germline J gene completes it. Germline V CDR1 and CDR2: GTSNPN, SVGIG (reference sequence). V lost 3 bases and J lost 4, with 18 bases in between. The CDR3 loop spans 15 amino acids.

This clone was observed at least ten times. The CDR3 end is not reached by the read, which stops 3 residues before it; the germline J gene fills it in. The rearrangement links TRBV4-2 to TRBJ2-1, with D possibly TRBD2 on 5 matching bases. V lost 7 bases, J lost 6 bases, and 19 bases lay in between. Per germline, CDR1 LGHNA and CDR2 YNFKEQ. The CDR3 has 15 residues. The sequenced CDR3 bases are TGTGCCAGCACCTTCGGGGTGGATGCCGGCAATGAG. This encodes CASTFGVDAGNE. The CDR3 in full is CASTFGVDAGNEQFF.

This clone was observed many times. The part of the CDR3 DNA that was read is TGTGCCAGCAGCTTAGCGCTTGGGGGGACCTCCTACGAG. Protein product: CASSLALGGTSYE. The whole CDR3 protein is CASSLALGGTSYEQYF. The V gene is TRBV7-2, the J gene TRBJ2-7, with D perhaps matching TRBD2 (6 bases). The CDR3 end is not reached by the read, which stops 3 residues before it; the germline J gene fills it in. Trimming pared 0 bases from V and 0 bases from J, leaving 12 bases between. The V gene's germline CDR1 is SGHTA and CDR2 FQGNSA. CDR3 length: 16 amino acids.